These T cell receptor beta chains were read from a single sample in a study of shared clonotypes between healthy human individuals. Here immunoSEQ multiplex PCR was the method, and the copy in TCRdb shows in-frame clones only, minus some. The sample has roughly 850,000 clones, 96% seen once; the top ten hold about 0.22%. The specimen sequenced was naive CD8+ T cells sorted from blood. The source of these receptors is a man aged 25-40 years in good health. Both conserved end residues are part of each CDR3. Fields, in order: D gene, J gene, V gene, clone size, CDR3 protein, CDR3 DNA. A D gene is named only where the DNA matches it firmly. Not all rows give a size; the values are once, few, many and, for expanded clones, a class.

>TRBD1|TRBJ1-5|TRBV7-8|once
CASSLGTGENQPQHF
TGTGCCAGCAGCTTAGGGACAGGGGAAAATCAGCCCCAGCATTTT
>NA|TRBJ2-7|TRBV4-1|NA
CASSQPSGRPEQYF
TGCGCCAGCAGCCAACCTTCCGGGAGACCCGAGCAGTACTTC
>TRBD1|TRBJ2-3|TRBV7-9|NA
CASTRGQGSTDTQYF
TGTGCCAGCACCCGAGGACAGGGTAGCACAGATACGCAGTATTTT
>TRBD1|TRBJ2-7|TRBV6-5|NA
CASSYGTGSEQYF
TGTGCCAGCAGTTACGGGACAGGGTCGGAGCAGTACTTC
>NA|TRBJ2-7|TRBV7-9|NA
CASSLVTYEQYF
TGTGCCAGCAGCTTAGTGACCTACGAGCAGTACTTC
>NA|TRBJ2-1|TRBV7-9|NA
CASLEEASDYNEQFF
TGTGCCAGCCTGGAGGAGGCTAGCGACTACAATGAGCAGTTCTTC
>NA|TRBJ2-7|TRBV27|NA
CASSLGRGREQYF
TGTGCCAGCAGTTTAGGCAGGGGACGCGAGCAGTACTTC
>TRBD2|TRBJ2-5|TRBV18|NA
CASSKGLAGVQETQYF
TGTGCCAGCTCAAAGGGACTAGCGGGAGTTCAAGAGACCCAGTACTTC
>NA|TRBJ1-5|TRBV6-1|NA
CASGEARDHSNQPQHF
TGTGCCAGCGGAGAAGCCAGGGATCACAGCAATCAGCCCCAGCATTTT
>NA|TRBJ2-6|TRBV14|NA
CASSQAGSGANVLTF
TGTGCCAGCAGCCAAGCAGGCTCTGGGGCCAACGTCCTGACTTTC
>NA|TRBJ2-3|TRBV9|NA
CASSVEAEFSTDTQYF
TGTGCCAGCAGCGTAGAAGCGGAGTTTAGCACAGATACGCAGTATTTT
>TRBD2|TRBJ2-3|TRBV7-9|NA
CASSGGRTDTQYF
TGTGCCAGCTCAGGCGGGAGGACAGATACGCAGTATTTT
>TRBD1|TRBJ1-5|TRBV28|NA
CASRRDRDRVIGNQPQHF
TGTGCCAGCAGACGTGACCGGGACAGGGTAATAGGCAATCAGCCCCAGCATTTT
>NA|TRBJ2-1|TRBV7-8|NA
CASSLSPGLLGNEQFF
TGTGCCAGCAGCTTATCCCCGGGACTCCTAGGGAATGAGCAGTTCTTC
>TRBD2|TRBJ2-6|TRBV5-1|NA
CASSLVSGIISGANVLTF
TGCGCCAGCAGCTTGGTTAGCGGGATTATCTCTGGGGCCAACGTCCTGACTTTC
>TRBD1|TRBJ2-5|TRBV2|NA
CATLQGRETQYF
TGTGCCACACTACAGGGGCGAGAGACCCAGTACTTC
>NA|TRBJ2-7|TRBV7-9|NA
CASSSDRKVSYEQYF
TGTGCCAGCAGCTCGGACAGAAAAGTCTCCTACGAGCAGTACTTC
>TRBD1|TRBJ2-7|TRBV5-5|once
CASSLDRGKYYEQYF
TGTGCCAGCAGCTTGGACAGGGGGAAATACTACGAGCAGTACTTC
>NA|TRBJ2-1|TRBV13|NA
CASSLGLSNEQFF
TGTGCCAGCAGCTTAGGCCTTAGCAATGAGCAGTTCTTC
>TRBD2|TRBJ2-1|TRBV7-7|NA
CASSLRLAGVHEQFF
TGTGCCAGCAGCTTGCGGCTAGCGGGAGTCCATGAGCAGTTCTTC
>TRBD2|TRBJ2-1|TRBV4-3|NA
CASSQESMAGVRNEQFF
TGCGCCAGCAGCCAAGAGTCAATGGCGGGAGTCAGGAATGAGCAGTTCTTC
>NA|TRBJ2-1|TRBV29-1|NA
CSVELPNNEQFF
TGCAGCGTTGAATTACCAAACAATGAGCAGTTCTTC
>NA|TRBJ1-5|TRBV6-5|NA
CASRIGSNQPQHF
TGTGCCAGCAGGATAGGAAGCAATCAGCCCCAGCATTTT
>NA|TRBJ2-2|TRBV27|NA
CASSSGGSTGELFF
TGTGCCAGCAGTTCAGGTGGATCCACCGGGGAGCTGTTTTTT
>NA|TRBJ2-7|TRBV5-4|NA
CASSWGTGTYEQYF
TGTGCCAGCAGCTGGGGTACAGGGACCTACGAGCAGTACTTC
>NA|TRBJ2-1|TRBV29-1|NA
CSVDTSYNEQFF
TGCAGCGTTGACACTTCCTACAATGAGCAGTTCTTC
>TRBD2|TRBJ2-5|TRBV7-9|NA
CASSSGSGREDHRETQYF
TGTGCCAGCAGCTCCGGCTCGGGGCGGGAGGACCACCGGGAGACCCAGTACTTC
>TRBD1|TRBJ2-7|TRBV28|NA
CATGTGGSYEQYF
TGTGCCACGGGGACAGGGGGCTCCTACGAGCAGTACTTC
>NA|TRBJ1-5|TRBV4-1|NA
CASSQYRELANQPQHF
TGCGCCAGCAGCCAATACAGAGAACTAGCAAATCAGCCCCAGCATTTT